This T cell receptor beta chain was sequenced in a study of PD-L1 blockade in urothelial cancer. This sample's time point: pretreatment peripheral blood. The study collected 1 to 8 samples per patient, pretreatment and on-treatment. Here immunoSEQ multiplex PCR was the method, and the copy in TCRdb shows in-frame clones only, minus some. The repertoire holds around 92,000 clones, with 89% as singletons. The TCR comes from a woman older than 75 with urothelial cancer. This specimen consisted of PBMCs, obtained around atezolizumab (anti-PD-L1) treatment.

CDR3 bases: TGTGCCAGCAGCAACTTCTACGAGCAGTACTTC. As protein: CASSNFYEQYF. The chain joins TRBV28 to TRBJ2-7; D remains ambiguous. CDR1 and CDR2 from the germline V gene are MDHEN and SYDVKM. The CDR3 is made up of 11 amino acids. With 6 bases removed from V and 3 bases from J, the gap between germline ends came to 6 bases. Complete variable domain (other parts from reference TRBV28 and TRBJ2-7): DVKVTQSSRYLVKRTGEKVFLECVQDMDHENMFWYRQDPGLGLRLIYFSYDVKMKEKGDIPEGYSVSREKKERFSLILESASTNQTSMYLCASSNFYEQYFGPGTRLTVT.